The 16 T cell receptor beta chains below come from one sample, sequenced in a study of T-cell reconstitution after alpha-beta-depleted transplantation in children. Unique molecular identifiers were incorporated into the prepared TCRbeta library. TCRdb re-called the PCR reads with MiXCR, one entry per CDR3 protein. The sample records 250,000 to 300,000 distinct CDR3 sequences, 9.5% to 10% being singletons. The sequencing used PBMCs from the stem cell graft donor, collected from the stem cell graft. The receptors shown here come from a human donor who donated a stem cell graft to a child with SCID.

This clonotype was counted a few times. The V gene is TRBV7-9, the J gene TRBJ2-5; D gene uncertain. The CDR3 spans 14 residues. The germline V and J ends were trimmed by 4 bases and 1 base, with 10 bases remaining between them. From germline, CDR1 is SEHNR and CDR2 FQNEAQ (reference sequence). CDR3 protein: CASSSPSSQETQYF. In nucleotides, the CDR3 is TGTGCCAGCAGCTCCCCCTCCAGCCAAGAGACCCAGTACTTC.

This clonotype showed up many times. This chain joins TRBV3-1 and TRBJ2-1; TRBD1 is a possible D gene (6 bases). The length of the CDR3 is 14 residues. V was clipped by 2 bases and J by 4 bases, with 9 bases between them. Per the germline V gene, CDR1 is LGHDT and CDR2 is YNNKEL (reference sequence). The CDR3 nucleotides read TGTGCCAGCAGCCAACCGAGGGGGTACAATGAGCAGTTCTTC. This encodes CASSQPRGYNEQFF.

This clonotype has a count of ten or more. CDR3 region: CAISDRGGDSPLHF. In nucleotides, the CDR3 is TGTGCCATCAGTGACAGAGGGGGTGATTCACCCCTCCACTTT. The gene calls are TRBV10-3 and TRBJ1-6; D may be TRBD1 (6 bases). CDR1 and CDR2 from the germline V gene are ENHRY and SYGVKD. This CDR3 comprises 14 residues. V shed 3 bases and J shed 8 bases, with 11 bases lying between them.

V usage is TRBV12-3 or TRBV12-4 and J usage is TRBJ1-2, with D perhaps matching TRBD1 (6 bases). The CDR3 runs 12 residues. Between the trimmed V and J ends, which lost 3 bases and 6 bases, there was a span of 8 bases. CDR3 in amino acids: CASSFGDNGYTF. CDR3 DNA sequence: TGTGCCAGCAGTTTTGGGGACAATGGCTACACCTTC.

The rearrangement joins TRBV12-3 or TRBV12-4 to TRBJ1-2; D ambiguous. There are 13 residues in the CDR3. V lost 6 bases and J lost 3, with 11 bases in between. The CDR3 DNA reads TGTGCCAGCAGAGTCAACGGAGACTATGGCTACACCTTC. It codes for CASRVNGDYGYTF.

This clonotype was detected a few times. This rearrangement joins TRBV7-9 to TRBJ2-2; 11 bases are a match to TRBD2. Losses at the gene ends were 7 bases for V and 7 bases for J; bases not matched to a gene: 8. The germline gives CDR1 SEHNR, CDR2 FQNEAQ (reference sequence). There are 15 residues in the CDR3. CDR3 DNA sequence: TGTGCCAGCACCTGGACTAGCGGGCGGCTCGGGGAGCTGTTTTTT. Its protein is CASTWTSGRLGELFF.

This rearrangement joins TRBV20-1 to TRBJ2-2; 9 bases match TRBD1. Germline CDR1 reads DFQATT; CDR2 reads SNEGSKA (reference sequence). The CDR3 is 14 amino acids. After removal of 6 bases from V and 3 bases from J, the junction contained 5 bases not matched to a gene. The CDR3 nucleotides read TGCAGTGCAATGACAGGGGGACACACCGGGGAGCTGTTTTTT. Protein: CSAMTGGHTGELFF.

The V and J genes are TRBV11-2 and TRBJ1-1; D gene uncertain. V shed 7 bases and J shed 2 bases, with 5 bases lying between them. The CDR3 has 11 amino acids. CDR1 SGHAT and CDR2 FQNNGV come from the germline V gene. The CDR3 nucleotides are TGTGCCAGCACAGAAAACACTGAAGCTTTCTTT. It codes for CASTENTEAFF.

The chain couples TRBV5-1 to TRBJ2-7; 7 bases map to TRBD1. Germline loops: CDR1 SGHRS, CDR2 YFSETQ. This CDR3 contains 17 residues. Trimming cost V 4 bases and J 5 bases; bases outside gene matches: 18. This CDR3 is CASSASSTGSLRDEQYF. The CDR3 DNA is TGCGCCAGCAGCGCCTCTTCGACAGGGTCGTTACGGGACGAGCAGTACTTC.

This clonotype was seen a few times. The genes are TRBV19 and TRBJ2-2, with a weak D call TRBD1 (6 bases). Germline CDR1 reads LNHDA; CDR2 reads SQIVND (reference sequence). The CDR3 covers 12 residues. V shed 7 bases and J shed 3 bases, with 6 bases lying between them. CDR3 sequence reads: CASNRDTGELFF. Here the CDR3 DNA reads TGTGCCAGTAACAGGGACACCGGGGAGCTGTTTTTT.

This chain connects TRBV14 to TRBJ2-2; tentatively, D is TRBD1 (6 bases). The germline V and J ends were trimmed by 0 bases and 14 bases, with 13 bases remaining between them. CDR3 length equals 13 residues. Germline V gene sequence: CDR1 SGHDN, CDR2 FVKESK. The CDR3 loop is CASSQEMRGNLFF. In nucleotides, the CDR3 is TGTGCCAGCAGCCAAGAAATGAGGGGGAACCTGTTTTTT.

CDR3 DNA: TGTGCCAGCTCATCAGGAGCGGCTAATGAAAAACTGTTTTTT. Amino acids: CASSSGAANEKLFF. The V and J genes are TRBV18 and TRBJ1-4; no reliable D call. The V gene's germline CDR1 is KGHSH and CDR2 LQKENI. The CDR3 runs to 14 residues. Trimming pared 5 bases from V and 3 bases from J, leaving 10 bases between.

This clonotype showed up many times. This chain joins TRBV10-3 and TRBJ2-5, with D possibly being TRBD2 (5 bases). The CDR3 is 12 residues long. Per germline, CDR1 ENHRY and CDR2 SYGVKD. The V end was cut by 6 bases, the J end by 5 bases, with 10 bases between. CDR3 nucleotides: TGTGCCATCAGCCGGGGATGGGAGACCCAGTACTTC. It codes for CAISRGWETQYF.

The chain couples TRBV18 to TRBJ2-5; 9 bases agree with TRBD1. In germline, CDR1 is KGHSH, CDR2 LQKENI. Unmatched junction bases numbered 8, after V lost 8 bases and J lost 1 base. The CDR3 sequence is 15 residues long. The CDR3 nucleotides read TGTGCCAGCGAGACGGACAGGGGCCTCCAAGAGACCCAGTACTTC. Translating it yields CASETDRGLQETQYF.

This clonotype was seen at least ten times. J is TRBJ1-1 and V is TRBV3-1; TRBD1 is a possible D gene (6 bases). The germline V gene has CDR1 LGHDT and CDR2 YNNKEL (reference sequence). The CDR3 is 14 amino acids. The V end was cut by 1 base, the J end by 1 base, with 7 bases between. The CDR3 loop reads CASSQAGANTEAFF. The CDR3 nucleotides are TGTGCCAGCAGCCAAGCAGGGGCGAACACTGAAGCTTTCTTT.

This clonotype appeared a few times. CDR3 DNA sequence: TGCGCCAGCAGCCCATTACTACAAAGACAGGGTGTCGGTACGCAGTATTTT. It specifies CASSPLLQRQGVGTQYF. J is TRBJ2-3 and V is TRBV5-1; TRBD1 matches at 7 bases. Germline CDR1 reads SGHRS; CDR2 reads YFSETQ. The junction had 19 bases not matched to a gene; V was cut back by 4 bases and J by 8 bases. CDR3 length equals 17 residues.